One T cell receptor (beta chain) is described in this entry. No antigen is known for it. Investigators took 8.5 to 10 milliliters of peripheral blood from every donor. Primed by a sample-barcoded 5' primer and a J-beta primer mix, a second PCR proceeded for 7 to 11 cycles. Paired-end reads containing CDR3 totaled no fewer than 3 million for each sample. TCRdb re-called the 5' RACE reads with MiXCR, one entry per CDR3 protein. The sample holds some 1.1 million distinct CDR3 sequences; approximately 38% are singletons and the top ten take around 13%. The sample is drawn from a study of blood T cells in healthy people across ages. Findings and caveats of the study: When one million T cells were used, diversity estimates were thought to be underestimates. No one knew whether donors had CMV, which possibly confounded expanded clonotype changes.

V lost 5 bases to trimming and J lost 0 bases; unmatched junction nucleotides: 6. The length of the CDR3 is 15 residues. Germline V gene sequence: CDR1 SGHTA, CDR2 FQGNSA. Sample: blood. The clonotype was recovered from a man younger than 35 in good health. V usage is TRBV7-2 and J usage is TRBJ1-1, with 7 nucleotides matching TRBD1. CDR3: CASSHRQGMNTEAFF. DNA for the CDR3: TGTGCCAGCAGCCATCGACAGGGAATGAACACTGAAGCTTTCTTT.